The 14 T cell receptor beta chains reported below all come from one sample, sequenced in a study of T cell responses to AZD1222 COVID-19 vaccine. Generated by immunoSEQ multiplex PCR, the TCRdb table keeps only in-frame clones and is missing some. The sample lists some 130,000 clones, about 90% seen once, with 1.9% in the top ten. The sample consisted of peripheral blood, taken on day 0 of AZD1222 vaccination. The source of these receptors is an adult in good health.

The chain employs TRBV5-1 and TRBJ2-5; D is possibly TRBD2 (6 bases). Germline V gene sequence: CDR1 SGHRS, CDR2 YFSETQ. This CDR3 has 16 amino acids. V was trimmed by 4 bases and J by 2 bases, leaving 18 bases between them. The CDR3 bases are TGCGCCAGCAGCGCGGCCGGAGGGAGACGGCAAGAGACCCAGTACTTC. Residues: CASSAAGGRRQETQYF.

This chain uses TRBV10-3 with TRBJ1-4; 7 bases line up with TRBD1. Germline V gene sequence: CDR1 ENHRY, CDR2 SYGVKD. V dropped 5 bases and J dropped 9; count of bases not matched to a gene: 6. CDR3 length equals 13 residues. The CDR3 nucleotides are TGTGCCATCAGTCCAGGACAGGCCCAAAAACTGTTTTTT. It specifies CAISPGQAQKLFF.

CDR3 nucleotides: TGTGCCAGCAGTCTTCCGGGACAGGGGTTCTACGAGCAGTACTTC. It is translated as CASSLPGQGFYEQYF. V and J are TRBV6-7 and TRBJ2-7; 10 nucleotides agree with TRBD1. TRBV6-7 is marked as an open reading frame, function uncertain. V lost 5 bases and J lost 3; bases outside the gene matches: 7. This CDR3 spans 15 amino acids.

The J gene is TRBJ1-3, the V gene TRBV9, with 7 bases fitting TRBD1. The CDR3 runs 16 residues. Trimming at V came to 4 bases and at J to 0 bases, leaving 7 bases not matched to a gene. CDR1 SGDLS and CDR2 YYNGEE come from the germline V gene. Here the CDR3 reads CASSFTTGTSGNTIYF. Here the CDR3 DNA reads TGTGCCAGCAGCTTCACGACAGGGACCTCTGGAAACACCATATATTTT. Supplemented by reference TRBV9 and TRBJ1-3, the full variable domain reads DSGVTQTPKHLITATGQRVTLRCSPRSGDLSVYWYQQSLDQGLQFLIQYYNGEERAKGNILERFSAQQFPDLHSELNLSSLELGDSALYFCASSFTTGTSGNTIYFGEGSWLTVV.

The chain couples TRBV10-3 to TRBJ1-2; D possibly corresponds to TRBD1 (5 bases). Trimming took off 0 bases at V and 5 bases at J, with 19 bases between the two ends. Germline values: CDR1 ENHRY, CDR2 SYGVKD. This CDR3 comprises 17 residues. CDR3 residues: CAISESNLRQGLYGYTF. Here the CDR3 DNA reads TGTGCCATCAGTGAGTCGAATCTTCGTCAGGGACTTTATGGCTACACCTTC.

This clone has a single count. V usage is TRBV5-4 and J usage is TRBJ1-1; TRBD1 might be the D (5 bases). This CDR3 comprises 14 residues. V lost 4 bases and J lost 1, with 11 bases in between. CDR1 is SGHNT, CDR2 YYREEE, per germline (reference sequence). The CDR3 bases are TGTGCCAGCAGCCCCGGACATCAGAACACTGAAGCTTTCTTT. Its translation: CASSPGHQNTEAFF.

The rearrangement uses TRBV24-1 and TRBJ2-3; TRBD2 is a possible D gene (6 bases). The V end lost 0 bases, the J end lost 1 base, and 13 bases lay between the germline ends. Germline V gives CDR1 KGHDR, CDR2 SFDVKD. The length of the CDR3 is 17 residues. The CDR3 coding sequence is TGTGCCACCAGTGATTTGGGTCCGGCGGGACGCACAGATACGCAGTATTTT. Translation: CATSDLGPAGRTDTQYF.

The gene calls are TRBV7-2 and TRBJ1-1, with unresolved D. Trimming cost V 2 bases and J 3 bases, with 13 bases left between them. This CDR3 region has 15 residues. Germline V gene lookup returns CDR1 SGHTA and CDR2 FQGNSA. CDR3 loop: CASSLWTVRDTEAFF. CDR3 nucleotides: TGTGCCAGCAGCTTATGGACGGTTAGGGACACTGAAGCTTTCTTT. Complete variable domain (other parts from reference TRBV7-2 and TRBJ1-1): GAGVSQSPSNKVTEKGKDVELRCDPISGHTALYWYRQSLGQGLEFLIYFQGNSAPDKSGLPSDRFSAERTGGSVSTLTIQRTQQEDSAVYLCASSLWTVRDTEAFFGQGTRLTVV.

This sequence joins TRBV27 and TRBJ1-3, with D unclear. Germline V CDR1 and CDR2: MNHEY, SMNVEV (reference sequence). Trimming took 8 bases from V and 2 from J, leaving 7 bases between them. The CDR3 is made up of 12 amino acids. The CDR3 bases are TGTGCCAGCCAAAGCGCTGGAAACACCATATATTTT. Translation: CASQSAGNTIYF.

This clone has just one count. The chain links TRBV4-2 to TRBJ2-1, with TRBD2 matching 7 bases. Germline CDR1 is LGHNA and CDR2 is YNFKEQ. CDR3 length equals 16 residues. Unmatched junction bases numbered 7, after V lost 1 base and J lost 4 bases. The chain's CDR3 is CASSQVGGGPYNEQFF. The CDR3 nucleotides read TGTGCCAGCAGCCAAGTGGGCGGGGGACCGTACAATGAGCAGTTCTTC.

This chain connects TRBV19 to TRBJ1-5; D ambiguous. This CDR3 comprises 12 residues. Germline values: CDR1 LNHDA, CDR2 SQIVND (reference sequence). Between the trimmed V and J ends, which lost 0 bases and 7 bases, there was a span of 4 bases. Written as DNA, the CDR3 is TGTGCCAGTAGTATAGAGGACCAGCCCCAGCATTTT. Its translation: CASSIEDQPQHF.

This CDR3 is CASSPQPLLYGYTF. CDR3 DNA: TGTGCCAGCAGCCCACAACCGCTCCTCTATGGCTACACCTTC. The chain recombines TRBV6-5 with TRBJ1-2; D is unclear. V gave up 6 bases and J gave up 4 bases, with 15 bases separating them. The germline CDR1 and CDR2 sequences are MNHEY and SVGAGI. This CDR3 has 14 amino acids.

The rearrangement links TRBV7-9 to TRBJ1-2; unclear D gene. Between the trimmed V and J ends, which lost 2 bases and 8 bases, there was a span of 15 bases. Per germline, CDR1 SEHNR and CDR2 FQNEAQ (reference sequence). CDR3 length equals 14 residues. CDR3 nucleotides: TGTGCCAGCAGCTTATTGTTAGGACGTCAAGGCTACACCTTC. It specifies CASSLLLGRQGYTF.

This sequence joins TRBV7-3 and TRBJ1-3, with D possibly being TRBD1 (5 bases). The germline gives CDR1 SGHTA, CDR2 FQGTGA. The CDR3 is made up of 19 amino acids. Trimming left V 5 bases short and J 0 bases short, with 23 bases between. This CDR3 is CASSLSPPGLGHSGNTIYF. For the CDR3, the DNA is TGTGCCAGCAGCCTATCCCCCCCGGGACTAGGGCACTCTGGAAACACCATATATTTT.